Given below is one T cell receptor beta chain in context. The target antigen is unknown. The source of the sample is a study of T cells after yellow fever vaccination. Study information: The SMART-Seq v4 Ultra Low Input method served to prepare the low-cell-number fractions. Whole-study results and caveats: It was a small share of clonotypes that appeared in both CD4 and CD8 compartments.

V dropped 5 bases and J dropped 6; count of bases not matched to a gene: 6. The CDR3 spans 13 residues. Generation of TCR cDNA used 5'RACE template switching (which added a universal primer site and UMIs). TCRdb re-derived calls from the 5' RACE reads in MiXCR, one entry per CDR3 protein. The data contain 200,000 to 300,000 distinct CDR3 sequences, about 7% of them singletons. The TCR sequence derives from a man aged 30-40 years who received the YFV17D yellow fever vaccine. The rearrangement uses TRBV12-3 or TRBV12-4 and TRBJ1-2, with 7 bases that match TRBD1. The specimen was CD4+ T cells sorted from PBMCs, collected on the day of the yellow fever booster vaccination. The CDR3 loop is CASSHRQGDGYTF. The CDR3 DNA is TGTGCCAGCAGTCATCGACAGGGTGATGGCTACACCTTC.